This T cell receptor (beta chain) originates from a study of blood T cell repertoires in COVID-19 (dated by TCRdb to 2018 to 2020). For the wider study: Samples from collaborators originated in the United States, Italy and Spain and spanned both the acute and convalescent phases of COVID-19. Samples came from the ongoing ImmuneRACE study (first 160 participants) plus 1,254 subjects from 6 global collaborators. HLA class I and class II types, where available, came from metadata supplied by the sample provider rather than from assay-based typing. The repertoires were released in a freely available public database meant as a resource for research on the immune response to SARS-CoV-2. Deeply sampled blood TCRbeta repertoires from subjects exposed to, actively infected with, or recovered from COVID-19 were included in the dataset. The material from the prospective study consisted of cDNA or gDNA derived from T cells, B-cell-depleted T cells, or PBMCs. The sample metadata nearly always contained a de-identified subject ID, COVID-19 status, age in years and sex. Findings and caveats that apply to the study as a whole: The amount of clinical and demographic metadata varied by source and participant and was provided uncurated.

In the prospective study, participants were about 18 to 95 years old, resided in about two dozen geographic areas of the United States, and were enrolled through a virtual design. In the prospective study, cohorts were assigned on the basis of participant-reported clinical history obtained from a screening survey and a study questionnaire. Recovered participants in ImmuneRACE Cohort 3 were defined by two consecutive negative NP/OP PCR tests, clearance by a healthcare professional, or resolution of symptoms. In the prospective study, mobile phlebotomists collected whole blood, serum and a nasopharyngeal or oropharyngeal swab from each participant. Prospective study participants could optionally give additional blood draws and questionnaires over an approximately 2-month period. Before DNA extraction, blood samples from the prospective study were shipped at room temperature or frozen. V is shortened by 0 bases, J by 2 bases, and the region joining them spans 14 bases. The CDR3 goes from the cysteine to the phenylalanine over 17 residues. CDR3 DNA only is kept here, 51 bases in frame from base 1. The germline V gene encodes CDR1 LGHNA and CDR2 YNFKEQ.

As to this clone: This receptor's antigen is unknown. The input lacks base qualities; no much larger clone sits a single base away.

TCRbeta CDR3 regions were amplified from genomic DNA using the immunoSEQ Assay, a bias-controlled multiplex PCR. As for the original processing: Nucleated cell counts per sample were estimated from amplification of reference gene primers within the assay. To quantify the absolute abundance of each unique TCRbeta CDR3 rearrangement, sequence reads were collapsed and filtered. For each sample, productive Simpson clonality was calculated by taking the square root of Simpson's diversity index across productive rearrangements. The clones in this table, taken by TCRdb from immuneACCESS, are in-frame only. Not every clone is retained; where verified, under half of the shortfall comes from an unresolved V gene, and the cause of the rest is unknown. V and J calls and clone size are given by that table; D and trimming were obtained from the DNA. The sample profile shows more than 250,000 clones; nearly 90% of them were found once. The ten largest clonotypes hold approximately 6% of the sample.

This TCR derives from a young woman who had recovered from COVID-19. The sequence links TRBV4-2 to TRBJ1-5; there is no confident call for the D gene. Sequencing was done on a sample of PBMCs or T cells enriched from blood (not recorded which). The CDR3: CASSQDRGARGNQPQHF. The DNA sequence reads TGTGCCAGCAGCCAAGATCGTGGAGCCCGGGGCAATCAGCCCCAGCATTTT.